This T cell receptor (beta chain) was documented in a study of T cell repertoires in cytomegalovirus infection. Study-level background: TCR beta signatures that were public indicated CMV infection and matching HLA type.

In regard to this clonotype: What it binds is unknown.

TCRdb recomputed calls from the reads with MiXCR, one row per CDR3 protein. The table has more than 300,000 distinct CDR3 sequences, around a third seen once. Findings of the study overall: HLA-C-restricted TCR beta clonotypes specific for CMV led the ex vivo response.

Germline-derived CDR1 and CDR2 are MRHNA and SNTAGT. After removal of 3 bases from V and 6 bases from J, the junction contained 8 bases not matched to a gene. The CDR3 runs to 15 residues. The clonotype was recovered from a human donor in good health (CMV status not recorded). Some clones in this sample may be carry-over from other donors' samples. The chain recombines TRBV6-4 with TRBJ2-1; 7 bases align to TRBD2. The material sequenced was cultured PBMCs, taken from culture after CMV antigen stimulation. CDR3 DNA sequence: TGTGCCAGCAGTGAAAATATTGGCGGGGGCAATGAGCAGTTCTTC. As protein: CASSENIGGGNEQFF.